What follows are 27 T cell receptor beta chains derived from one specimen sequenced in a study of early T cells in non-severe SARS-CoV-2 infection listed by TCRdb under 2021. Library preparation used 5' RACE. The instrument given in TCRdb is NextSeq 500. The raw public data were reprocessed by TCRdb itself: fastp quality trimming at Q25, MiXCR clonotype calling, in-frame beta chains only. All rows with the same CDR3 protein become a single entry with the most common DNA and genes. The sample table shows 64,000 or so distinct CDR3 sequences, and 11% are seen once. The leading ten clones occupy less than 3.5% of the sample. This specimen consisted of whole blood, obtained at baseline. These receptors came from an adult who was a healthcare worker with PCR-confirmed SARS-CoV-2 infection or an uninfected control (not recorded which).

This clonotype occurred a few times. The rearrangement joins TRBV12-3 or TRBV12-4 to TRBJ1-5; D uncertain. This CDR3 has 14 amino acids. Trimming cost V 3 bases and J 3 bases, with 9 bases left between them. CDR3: CASSFGPTNQPQHF. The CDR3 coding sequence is TGTGCCAGCAGTTTCGGGCCTACCAATCAGCCCCAGCATTTT.

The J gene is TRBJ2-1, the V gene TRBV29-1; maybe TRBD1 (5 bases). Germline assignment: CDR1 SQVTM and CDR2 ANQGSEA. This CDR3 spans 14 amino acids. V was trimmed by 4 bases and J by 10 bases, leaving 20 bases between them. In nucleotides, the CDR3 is TGCAGCGTTGTGGGGCGCAGCGCAGGTTTGGAGCAGTTCTTC. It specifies CSVVGRSAGLEQFF.

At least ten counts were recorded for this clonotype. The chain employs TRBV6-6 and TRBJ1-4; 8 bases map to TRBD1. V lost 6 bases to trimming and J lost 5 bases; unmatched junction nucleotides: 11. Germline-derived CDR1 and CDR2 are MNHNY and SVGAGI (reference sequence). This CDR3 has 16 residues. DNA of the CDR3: TGTGCCAGCAGGAGTTTCCGACAGGGGAAAAATGAAAAACTGTTTTTT. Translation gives CASRSFRQGKNEKLFF.

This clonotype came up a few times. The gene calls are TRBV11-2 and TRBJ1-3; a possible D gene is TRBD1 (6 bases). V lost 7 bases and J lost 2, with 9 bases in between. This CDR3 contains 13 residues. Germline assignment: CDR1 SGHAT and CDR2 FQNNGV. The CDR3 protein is CASKQGTGNTIYF. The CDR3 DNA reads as TGTGCCAGCAAACAGGGAACTGGAAACACCATATATTTT. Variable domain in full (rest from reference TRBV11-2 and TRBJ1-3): EAGVAQSPRYKIIEKRQSVAFWCNPISGHATLYWYQQILGQGPKLLIQFQNNGVVDDSQLPKDRFSAERLKGVDSTLKIQPAKLEDSAVYLCASKQGTGNTIYFGEGSWLTVV.

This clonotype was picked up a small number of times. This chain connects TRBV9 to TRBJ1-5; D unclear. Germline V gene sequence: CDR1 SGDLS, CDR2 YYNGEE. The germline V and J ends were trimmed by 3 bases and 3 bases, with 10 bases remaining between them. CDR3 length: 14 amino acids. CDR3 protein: CASSADGANQPQHF. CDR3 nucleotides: TGTGCCAGCAGCGCCGACGGAGCCAATCAGCCCCAGCATTTT.

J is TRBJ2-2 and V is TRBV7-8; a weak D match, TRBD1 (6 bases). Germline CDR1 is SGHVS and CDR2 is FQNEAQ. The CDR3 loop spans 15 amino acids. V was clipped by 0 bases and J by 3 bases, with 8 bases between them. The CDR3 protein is CASSLAGADTGELFF. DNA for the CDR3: TGTGCCAGCAGCTTAGCGGGGGCCGACACCGGGGAGCTGTTTTTT.

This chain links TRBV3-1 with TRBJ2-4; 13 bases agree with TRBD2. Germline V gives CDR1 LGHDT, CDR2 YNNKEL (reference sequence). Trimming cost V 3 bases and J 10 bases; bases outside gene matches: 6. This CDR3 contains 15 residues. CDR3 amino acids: CASSHEGTSGEIQYF. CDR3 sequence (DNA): TGTGCCAGCAGCCATGAAGGGACTAGCGGGGAGATTCAGTACTTC.

Here the CDR3 reads CASSPQGKNTEAFF. The CDR3 bases are TGTGCCAGCAGTCCGCAGGGAAAGAACACTGAAGCTTTCTTT. The V gene is TRBV27, the J gene TRBJ1-1; D is possibly TRBD1 (5 bases). Trimming took off 5 bases at V and 1 base at J, with 11 bases between the two ends. CDR1 MNHEY and CDR2 SMNVEV come from the germline V gene (reference sequence). The CDR3 is 14 residues long.

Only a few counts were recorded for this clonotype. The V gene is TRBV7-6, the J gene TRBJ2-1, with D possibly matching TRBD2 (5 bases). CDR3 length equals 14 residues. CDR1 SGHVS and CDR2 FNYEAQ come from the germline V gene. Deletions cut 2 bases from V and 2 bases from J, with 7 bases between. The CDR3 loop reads CASSLTGTYNEQFF. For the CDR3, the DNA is TGTGCCAGCAGCTTAACGGGGACCTACAATGAGCAGTTCTTC.

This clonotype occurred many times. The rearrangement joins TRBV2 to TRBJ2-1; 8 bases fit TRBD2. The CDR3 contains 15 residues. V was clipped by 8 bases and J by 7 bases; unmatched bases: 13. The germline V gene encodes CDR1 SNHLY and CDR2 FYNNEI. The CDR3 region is CASGFSRGGQNEQFF. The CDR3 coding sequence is TGTGCCAGCGGCTTTAGCCGGGGGGGGCAGAATGAGCAGTTCTTC.

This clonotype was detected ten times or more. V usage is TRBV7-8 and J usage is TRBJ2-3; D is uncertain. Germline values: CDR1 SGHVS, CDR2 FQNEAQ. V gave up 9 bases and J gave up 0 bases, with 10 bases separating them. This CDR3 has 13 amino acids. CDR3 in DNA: TGTGCCAGTGGTTTTCCTAGCACAGATACGCAGTATTTT. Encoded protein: CASGFPSTDTQYF.

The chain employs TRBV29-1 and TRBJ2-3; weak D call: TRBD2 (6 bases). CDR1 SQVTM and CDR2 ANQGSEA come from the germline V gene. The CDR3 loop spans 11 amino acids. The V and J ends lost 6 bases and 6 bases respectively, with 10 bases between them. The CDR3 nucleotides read TGCAGCGTCGGGGGAGGCGATACGCAGTATTTT. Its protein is CSVGGGDTQYF.

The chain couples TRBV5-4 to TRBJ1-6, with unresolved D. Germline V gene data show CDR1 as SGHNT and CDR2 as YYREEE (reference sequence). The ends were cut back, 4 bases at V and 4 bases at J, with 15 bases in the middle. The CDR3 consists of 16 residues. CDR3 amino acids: CASSPERPAYNSPLHF. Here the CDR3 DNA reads TGTGCCAGCAGCCCGGAGAGACCCGCGTATAATTCACCCCTCCACTTT.

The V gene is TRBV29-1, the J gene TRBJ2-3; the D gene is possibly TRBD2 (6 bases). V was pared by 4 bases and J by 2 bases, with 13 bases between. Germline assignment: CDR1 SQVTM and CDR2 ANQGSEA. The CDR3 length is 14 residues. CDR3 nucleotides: TGCAGCGTTGTTGCGGGGTTACACACAGATACGCAGTATTTT. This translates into CSVVAGLHTDTQYF.

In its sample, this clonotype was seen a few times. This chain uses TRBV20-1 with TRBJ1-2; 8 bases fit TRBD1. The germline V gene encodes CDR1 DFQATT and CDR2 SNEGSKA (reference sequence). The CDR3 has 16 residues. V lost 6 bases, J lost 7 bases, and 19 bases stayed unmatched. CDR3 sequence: CSASDRGGRGSPGYTF. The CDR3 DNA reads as TGCAGTGCCAGCGACAGGGGAGGTCGCGGCTCCCCTGGCTACACCTTC.

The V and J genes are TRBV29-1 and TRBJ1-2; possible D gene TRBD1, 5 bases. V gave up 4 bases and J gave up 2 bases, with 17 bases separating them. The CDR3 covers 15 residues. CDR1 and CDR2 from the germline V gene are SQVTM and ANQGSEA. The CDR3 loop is CSVGGLPRGNYGYTF. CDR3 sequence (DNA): TGCAGCGTTGGAGGTCTCCCCCGGGGGAACTATGGCTACACCTTC.

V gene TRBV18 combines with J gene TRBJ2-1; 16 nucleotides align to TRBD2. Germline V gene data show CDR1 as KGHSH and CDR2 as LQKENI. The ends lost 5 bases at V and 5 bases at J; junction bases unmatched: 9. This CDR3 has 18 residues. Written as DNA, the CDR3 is TGTGCCAGCTCATCTACCGGGACTAGCGGGGGGGGAAACAATGAGCAGTTCTTC. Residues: CASSSTGTSGGGNNEQFF.

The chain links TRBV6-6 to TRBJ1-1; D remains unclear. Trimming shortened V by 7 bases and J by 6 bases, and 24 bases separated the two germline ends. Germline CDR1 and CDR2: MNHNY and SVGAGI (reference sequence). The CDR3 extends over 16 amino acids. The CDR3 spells CASNPTVGRGRAEAFF. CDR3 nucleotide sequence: TGTGCCAGCAACCCTACGGTCGGGAGAGGACGAGCTGAAGCTTTCTTT.

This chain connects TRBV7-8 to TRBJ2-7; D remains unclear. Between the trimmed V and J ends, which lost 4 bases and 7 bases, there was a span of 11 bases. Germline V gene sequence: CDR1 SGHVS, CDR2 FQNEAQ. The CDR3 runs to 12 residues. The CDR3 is CASSSENGEQYF. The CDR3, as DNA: TGTGCCAGCAGCTCAGAAAACGGGGAGCAGTACTTC.

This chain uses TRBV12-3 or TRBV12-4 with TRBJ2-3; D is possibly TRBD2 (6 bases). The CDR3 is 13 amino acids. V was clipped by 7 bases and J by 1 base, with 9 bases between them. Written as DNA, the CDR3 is TGTGCCAGCAACGGCGGGGGCACAGATACGCAGTATTTT. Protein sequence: CASNGGGTDTQYF.

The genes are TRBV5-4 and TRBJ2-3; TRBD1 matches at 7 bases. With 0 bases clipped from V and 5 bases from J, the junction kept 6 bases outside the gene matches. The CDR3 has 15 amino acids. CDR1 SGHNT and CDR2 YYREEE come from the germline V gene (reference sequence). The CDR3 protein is CASSLEGQTRDTQYF. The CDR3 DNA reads TGTGCCAGCAGCTTGGAGGGACAGACGAGAGATACGCAGTATTTT.

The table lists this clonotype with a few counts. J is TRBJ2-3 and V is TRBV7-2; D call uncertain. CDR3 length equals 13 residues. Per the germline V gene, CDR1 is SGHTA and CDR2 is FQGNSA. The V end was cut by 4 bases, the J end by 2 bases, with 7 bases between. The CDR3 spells CASSSSPTDTQYF. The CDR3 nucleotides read TGTGCCAGCAGCTCCAGCCCCACAGATACGCAGTATTTT. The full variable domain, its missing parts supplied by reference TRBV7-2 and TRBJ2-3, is GAGVSQSPSNKVTEKGKDVELRCDPISGHTALYWYRQSLGQGLEFLIYFQGNSAPDKSGLPSDRFSAERTGGSVSTLTIQRTQQEDSAVYLCASSSSPTDTQYFGPGTRLTVL.

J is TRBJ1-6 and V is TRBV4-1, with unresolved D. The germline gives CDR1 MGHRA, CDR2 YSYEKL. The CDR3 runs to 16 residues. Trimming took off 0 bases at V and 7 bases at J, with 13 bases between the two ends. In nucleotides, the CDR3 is TGCGCCAGCAGCCAAGATCGGGCAGGAGGGAATTCACCCCTCCACTTT. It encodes CASSQDRAGGNSPLHF.

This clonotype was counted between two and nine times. The CDR3 loop reads CASSPRTGLGSEAFF. CDR3 DNA sequence: TGTGCCAGCAGTCCCCGGACAGGGTTGGGCTCTGAAGCTTTCTTT. The chain is built from TRBV12-3 or TRBV12-4 and TRBJ1-1; 8 bases fit TRBD1. After removal of 5 bases from V and 6 bases from J, the junction contained 11 bases not matched to a gene. The CDR3 totals 15 residues.

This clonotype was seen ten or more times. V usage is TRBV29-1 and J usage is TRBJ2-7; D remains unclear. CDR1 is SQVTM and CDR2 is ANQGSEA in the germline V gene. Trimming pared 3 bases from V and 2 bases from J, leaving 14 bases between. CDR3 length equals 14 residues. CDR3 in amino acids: CSVEVASPTYEQYF. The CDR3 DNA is TGCAGCGTTGAGGTTGCCAGTCCTACCTACGAGCAGTACTTC.

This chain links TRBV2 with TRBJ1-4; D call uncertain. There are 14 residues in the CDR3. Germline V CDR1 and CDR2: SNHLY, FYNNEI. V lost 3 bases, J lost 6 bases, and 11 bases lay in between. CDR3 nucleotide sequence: TGTGCCAGCAGTGAGGGAGGGTCGGATGAAAAACTGTTTTTT. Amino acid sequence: CASSEGGSDEKLFF.

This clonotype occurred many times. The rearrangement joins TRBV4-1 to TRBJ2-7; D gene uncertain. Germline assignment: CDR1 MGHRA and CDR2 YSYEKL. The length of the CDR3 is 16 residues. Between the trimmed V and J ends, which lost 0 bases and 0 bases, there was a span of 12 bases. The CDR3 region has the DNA TGCGCCAGCAGCCAAGATGGGCCAGGTAGCTCCTACGAGCAGTACTTC. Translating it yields CASSQDGPGSSYEQYF.